The 9 T cell receptor beta chains in this list originate from one sample, sequenced in a study of cytomegalovirus exposure and HLA in healthy donors. PCR amplification relied on 60 Vbeta primers (plus 13 Jbeta primers). Here immunoSEQ multiplex PCR was the method, and the copy in TCRdb shows in-frame clones only, minus some. The ten top clones account for under 3.5%, within a sample of approximately 110,000 clones. Sequencing was carried out using PBMCs. The receptors come from a young man in good health and CMV-seronegative.

The chain recombines TRBV5-1 with TRBJ2-1, with D possibly being TRBD2 (6 bases). This CDR3 has 16 residues. V lost 2 bases and J 0 bases, leaving 12 bases between the germline ends. The V gene's germline CDR1 is SGHRS and CDR2 YFSETQ. The chain's CDR3 is CASSFGTLVSYNEQFF. CDR3 nucleotides: TGCGCCAGCAGCTTCGGGACTCTCGTCTCCTACAATGAGCAGTTCTTC.

The rearrangement joins TRBV7-8 to TRBJ1-1, with 7 positions matching TRBD1. The CDR3 is 12 residues long. The V and J ends lost 3 bases and 7 bases, in that order; junction bases with no gene match: 2. Germline V lookup: CDR1 SGHVS, CDR2 FQNEAQ. The CDR3 bases are TGTGCCAGCAGCTTGGACAGGTTTGAAGCTTTCTTT. Translated: CASSLDRFEAFF.

The chain links TRBV6-5 to TRBJ2-1, with 9 bases fitting TRBD1. The V gene's germline CDR1 is MNHEY and CDR2 SVGAGI. V was clipped by 6 bases and J by 7 bases; unmatched bases: 7. This CDR3 region has 14 residues. In DNA form, the CDR3 reads TGTGCCAGCAGGAACAGGGGGCGATGGAATGAGCAGTTCTTC. Translated, it gives CASRNRGRWNEQFF.

The chain employs TRBV19 and TRBJ1-1, with 10 bases lining up with TRBD1. The germline CDR1 and CDR2 sequences are LNHDA and SQIVND (reference sequence). The CDR3 spans 14 residues. The trim removed 4 bases at V and 5 bases at J, leaving 4 bases unmatched. The CDR3 DNA is TGTGCCAGTAGTAGGACAGGGGGATTAACTGAAGCTTTCTTT. This gives the protein CASSRTGGLTEAFF.

The CDR3 loop reads CAWRRTTWNTEAFF. CDR3 DNA sequence: TGTGCCTGGAGACGGACAACCTGGAACACTGAAGCTTTCTTT. The rearrangement links TRBV30 to TRBJ1-1; D might be TRBD1 (5 bases). The CDR3 totals 14 residues. The ends were cut back, 3 bases at V and 1 base at J, with 12 bases in the middle. The germline gives CDR1 GTSNPN, CDR2 SVGIG (reference sequence). The full variable domain, in which reference TRBV30 and TRBJ1-1 provide the parts outside the CDR3, is SQTIHQWPATLVQPVGSPLSLECTVEGTSNPNLYWYRQAAGRGLQLLFYSVGIGQISSEVPQNLSASRPQDRQFILSSKKLLLSDSGFYLCAWRRTTWNTEAFFGQGTRLTVV.

This sequence joins TRBV11-2 and TRBJ1-5; D not certain. V lost 0 bases and J lost 0, with 6 bases in between. CDR1 is SGHAT and CDR2 is FQNNGV in the germline V gene. The CDR3 extends over 15 amino acids. CDR3 coding DNA: TGTGCCAGCAGCTTAGATCCCCATAGCAATCAGCCCCAGCATTTT. Protein: CASSLDPHSNQPQHF.

J is TRBJ2-3 and V is TRBV27; TRBD1 aligns across 7 bases. CDR1 and CDR2 from the germline V gene are MNHEY and SMNVEV (reference sequence). The CDR3 loop spans 15 amino acids. The V gene end was trimmed by 2 bases and the J gene end by 2 bases; junction bases not matched to a gene: 4. For the CDR3, the DNA is TGTGCCAGCAGTTTAGACAGGGCCTCCACAGATACGCAGTATTTT. Protein sequence: CASSLDRASTDTQYF.

This sequence joins TRBV7-2 and TRBJ2-5; a weak D match, TRBD1 (6 bases). Germline CDR1 SGHTA, CDR2 FQGNSA. The CDR3 length is 14 residues. The germline V and J ends were trimmed by 4 bases and 1 base, with 10 bases remaining between them. The DNA of the CDR3 is TGTGCCAGCAGCTCGCGGACAGTCCAAGAGACCCAGTACTTC. Its translation is CASSSRTVQETQYF.

This chain joins TRBV27 and TRBJ2-7, with 7 bases identical to TRBD2. With V trimmed by 3 bases and J by 2 bases, 1 base remained unmatched. This CDR3 has 13 residues. CDR1 MNHEY and CDR2 SMNVEV come from the germline V gene (reference sequence). CDR3 DNA: TGTGCCAGCAGTTTGGCGGGAGCCTACGAGCAGTACTTC. Protein: CASSLAGAYEQYF.